This is a list of T cell receptor beta chains from one sample in a study of blood T cell repertoires in COVID-19. Produced via immunoSEQ multiplex PCR; TCRdb's table is partial and in-frame only. Among fewer than 85,000 clones listed, about 70% were seen once. Sequencing was performed on peripheral blood. All receptors come from an elderly woman with active or convalescent COVID-19. CDR3s include the opening cysteine and the closing phenylalanine or tryptophan. Each record gives: V gene, clone size, D gene, CDR3 length, J gene, CDR3 protein. A D gene is named only where the DNA matches it firmly. The size of a clone is reported for some rows only, either as once, few or many, or as a class for expanded clones.

TRBV5-6	-	-	14	TRBJ1-1	CASSQLGAVPTAFF
TRBV29-1	-	-	17	TRBJ1-4	CSVEDVGTAAGDEKLFF
TRBV7-2	-	TRBD1	15	TRBJ1-3	CASSSNQGAGNTIYF
TRBV28	-	-	16	TRBJ1-2	CASTLQIAGDGSGYTF
TRBV6-1	-	TRBD1	16	TRBJ1-4	CASSESLTGHDEKLFF
TRBV18	-	TRBD1	14	TRBJ2-1	CASSPRTGDREQFF
TRBV7-9	-	TRBD1	14	TRBJ2-1	CASSLNTGVPEQFF
TRBV30	-	TRBD1	15	TRBJ1-5	CAWSAGTVGNQPQHF
TRBV6-5	-	TRBD2	15	TRBJ2-1	CASALLGTIDNEQFF
TRBV10-3	-	-	15	TRBJ1-6	CAISDREGYNSPLHF
TRBV29-1	-	-	14	TRBJ2-2	CSVQRPGTTGELFF
TRBV2	-	TRBD2	14	TRBJ2-5	CASRRAGGEETQYF
TRBV18	-	TRBD2	16	TRBJ2-2	CASSPLAGADTGELFF
TRBV7-3	-	TRBD2	14	TRBJ2-1	CASSYSGGGDEQFF
TRBV11-2	-	TRBD2	13	TRBJ2-1	CASSLGTSNEQFF
TRBV5-1	-	-	13	TRBJ2-3	CASSLPDGGSQYF
TRBV5-6	-	-	15	TRBJ2-3	CASSGRIGGTDTQYF
TRBV6-5	-	TRBD1	15	TRBJ1-5	CASISGTGGLQPQHF
TRBV19	-	TRBD1	14	TRBJ2-5	CASSIGQGDETQYF
TRBV5-1	-	-	14	TRBJ2-5	CASSLEGYQETQYF
TRBV3-1/TRBV3-2	-	-	17	TRBJ2-5	CASSQAGTRKARQTQYF
TRBV9	-	-	14	TRBJ2-5	CASSAGRLRETQYF
TRBV5-1	once	TRBD1	15	TRBJ1-4	CASSTNRGTNEKLFF
TRBV5-1	-	-	14	TRBJ2-1	CASSLGGASNEQFF
TRBV7-9	-	-	14	TRBJ1-5	CASSIGTLDQPQHF
TRBV15	-	TRBD1	12	TRBJ2-1	CATQDRGNEQFF
TRBV7-6	-	-	19	TRBJ1-6	CASSGSGYREEDYNSPLHF
TRBV6-5	-	-	14	TRBJ1-6	CASSQYTLGPTLHF
TRBV6-5	-	-	16	TRBJ1-2	CASSYADRVTNYGYTF
TRBV3-1/TRBV3-2	-	TRBD1	14	TRBJ2-7	CASSRTGVSYEQYF
TRBV3-1/TRBV3-2	-	-	14	TRBJ1-1	CASSQSGMNTEAFF
TRBV2	-	-	15	TRBJ1-1	CASRKTEAGNTEAFF
TRBV29-1	-	-	14	TRBJ1-1	CSVEGGRESTEAFF
TRBV2	-	-	13	TRBJ2-7	CAREDRGSYEQYF
TRBV30	-	TRBD1	13	TRBJ1-1	CAWRHRGGTEAFF
TRBV10-1	-	-	13	TRBJ2-2	CASSDSYTGELFF
TRBV7-3	-	-	13	TRBJ2-1	CASSLEGMGEQFF
TRBV5-6	-	-	17	TRBJ1-1	CASSQGRGVLMNTEAFF
TRBV7-2	few	TRBD1	13	TRBJ2-6	CASSLGTGRVLTF
TRBV5-1	-	-	13	TRBJ1-1	CASSPYMNTEAFF
TRBV5-1	-	TRBD2	15	TRBJ2-6	CASSFGGTGANVLTF
TRBV15	-	-	15	TRBJ1-5	CATSRGSGTQQPQHF
TRBV9	-	-	15	TRBJ1-2	CASSVGPGADSGYTF
TRBV6-6	-	TRBD2	16	TRBJ2-1	CASSYIGVAGIDEQFF
TRBV12-5	once	-	14	TRBJ1-2	CASAPGWAYYGYTF
TRBV3-1/TRBV3-2	-	-	14	TRBJ1-1	CASNPGVGGTEAFF
TRBV2	-	TRBD1	12	TRBJ1-1	CASTPDRGEAFF
TRBV5-5	-	TRBD1	16	TRBJ2-2	CASSPGAGGRSGELFF
TRBV12-3/TRBV12-4	once	-	11	TRBJ1-1	CASSLGGEAFF
TRBV30	-	-	11	TRBJ2-5	CAWGGSETQYF
TRBV4-3	-	-	14	TRBJ2-2	CASSQDMNTGELFF